This TCR beta chain was profiled in a study of cytomegalovirus exposure and HLA in healthy donors. Overall study context: HLA-typed donors contributed some 85 million unique TCRs, which were held in an early data release. Overall study results and limits: Several top significant clusters appeared, in a later analysis, to be linked to common viral pathogens. As a later analysis revealed, the rate of TCR association differed by HLA locus, with DRB1 most and HLA-C fewest.

Healthy bone marrow donors made up the cohort. Concerning this clone: Its antigen is undetermined.

PCR was performed using 60 Vbeta and 13 Jbeta primers. Assay: immunoSEQ multiplex PCR; the TCRdb copy retains only in-frame clones and omits some. The sample table includes about 160,000 clones. The sequencing sample was made of PBMCs. The receptor comes from a woman aged 55-69 years in good health and CMV-seronegative.

In DNA, the CDR3 is TGCGCCAGCAGCACGCGGGCCACCACGGATACGCAGTATTTT. Protein: CASSTRATTDTQYF. The genes are TRBV5-1 and TRBJ2-3; possible D gene TRBD2, 5 bases. Germline loops: CDR1 SGHRS, CDR2 YFSETQ. The CDR3 totals 14 residues. V lost 4 bases and J lost 6, with 15 bases in between.